This T cell receptor beta chain was recovered during a study of blood T cell repertoires in COVID-19. This table comes from immunoSEQ multiplex PCR, and its TCRdb copy is limited to in-frame clones, with some not included. This sample yields 400,000 or so clones, of which around 86% are seen a single time; 3% belongs to the top ten. The CDR3 runs 13 residues. Germline V gene lookup returns CDR1 LNHDA and CDR2 SQIVND (reference sequence). The V and J ends lost 2 bases and 11 bases respectively, with 13 bases between them. This clone was found once. The specimen was peripheral blood. The TCR originated in a human donor in a cohort sampled during active COVID-19. The chain links TRBV19 to TRBJ1-5; weak D call: TRBD1 (6 bases). CDR3 residues: CASSIIGQSAQHF. CDR3 nucleotide sequence: TGTGCCAGTAGTATAATCGGACAGTCAGCCCAGCATTTT.